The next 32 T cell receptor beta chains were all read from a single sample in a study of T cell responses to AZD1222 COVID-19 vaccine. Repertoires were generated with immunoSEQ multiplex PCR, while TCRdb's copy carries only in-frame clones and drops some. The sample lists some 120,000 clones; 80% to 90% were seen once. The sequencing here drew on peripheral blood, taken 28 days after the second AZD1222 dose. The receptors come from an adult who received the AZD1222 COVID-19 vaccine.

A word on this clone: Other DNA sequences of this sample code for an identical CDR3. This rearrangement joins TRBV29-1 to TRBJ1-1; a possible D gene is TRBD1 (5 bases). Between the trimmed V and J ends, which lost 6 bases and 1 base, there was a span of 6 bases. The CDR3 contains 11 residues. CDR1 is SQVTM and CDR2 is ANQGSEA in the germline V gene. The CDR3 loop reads CSVGRNTEAFF. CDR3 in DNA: TGCAGCGTGGGGCGGAACACTGAAGCTTTCTTT.

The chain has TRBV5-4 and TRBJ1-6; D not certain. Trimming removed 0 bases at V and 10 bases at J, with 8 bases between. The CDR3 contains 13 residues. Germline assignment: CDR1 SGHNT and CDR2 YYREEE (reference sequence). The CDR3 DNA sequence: TGTGCCAGCAGCTTGGACTTCGGGTCACCCCTCCACTTT. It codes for CASSLDFGSPLHF.

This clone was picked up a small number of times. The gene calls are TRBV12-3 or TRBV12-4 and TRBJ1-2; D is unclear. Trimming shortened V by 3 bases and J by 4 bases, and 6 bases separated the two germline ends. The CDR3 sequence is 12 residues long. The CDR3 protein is CASSFNRYGYTF. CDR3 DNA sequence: TGTGCCAGCAGTTTCAATCGCTATGGCTACACCTTC.

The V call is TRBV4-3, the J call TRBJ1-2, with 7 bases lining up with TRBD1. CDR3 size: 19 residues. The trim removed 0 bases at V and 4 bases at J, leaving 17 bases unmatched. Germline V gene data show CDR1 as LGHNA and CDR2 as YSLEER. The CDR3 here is CASSQEIPGQRKRGYGYTF. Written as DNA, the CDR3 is TGCGCCAGCAGCCAAGAAATCCCGGGACAGAGAAAGCGGGGCTATGGCTACACCTTC.

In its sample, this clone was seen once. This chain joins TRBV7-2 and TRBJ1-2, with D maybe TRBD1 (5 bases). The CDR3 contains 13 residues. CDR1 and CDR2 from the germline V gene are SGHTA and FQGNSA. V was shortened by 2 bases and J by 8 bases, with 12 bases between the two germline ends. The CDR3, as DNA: TGTGCCAGCAGCTTATCAGGGTGGGACGGCTACACCTTC. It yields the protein CASSLSGWDGYTF.

CDR3 nucleotide sequence: TGTGCCAGCAGTTTTGCGGAGGGGTATGGTTCACCCCTCCACTTT. Translating gives CASSFAEGYGSPLHF. This rearrangement joins TRBV6-6 to TRBJ1-6, with D possibly TRBD1 on 5 matching bases. This CDR3 is built from 15 residues. CDR1 is MNHNY, CDR2 SVGAGI, per germline (reference sequence). Trimming left V 4 bases short and J 9 bases short, with 16 bases between.

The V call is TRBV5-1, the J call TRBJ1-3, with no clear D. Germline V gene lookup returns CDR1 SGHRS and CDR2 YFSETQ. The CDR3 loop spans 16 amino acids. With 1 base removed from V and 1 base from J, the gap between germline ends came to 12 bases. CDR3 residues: CASSLNLGTSGNTIYF. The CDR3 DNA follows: TGCGCCAGCAGCTTGAATTTAGGCACGTCTGGAAACACCATATATTTT.

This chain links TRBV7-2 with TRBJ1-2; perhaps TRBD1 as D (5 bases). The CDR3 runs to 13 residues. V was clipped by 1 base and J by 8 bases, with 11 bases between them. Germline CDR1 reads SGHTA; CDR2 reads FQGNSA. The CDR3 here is CASSLERRGGYTF. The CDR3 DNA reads TGTGCCAGCAGCTTAGAAAGGCGGGGCGGCTACACCTTC.

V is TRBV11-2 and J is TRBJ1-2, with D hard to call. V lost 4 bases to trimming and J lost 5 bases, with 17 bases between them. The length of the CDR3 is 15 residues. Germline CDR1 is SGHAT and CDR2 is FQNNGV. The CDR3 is CASSSIGTAAYGYTF. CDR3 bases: TGTGCCAGCAGCTCAATCGGTACAGCCGCATATGGCTACACCTTC.

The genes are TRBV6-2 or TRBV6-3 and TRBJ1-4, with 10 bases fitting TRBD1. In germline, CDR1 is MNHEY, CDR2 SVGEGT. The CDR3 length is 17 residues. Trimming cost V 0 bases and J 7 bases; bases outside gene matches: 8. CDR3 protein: CASSYSPYRDRGEKLFF. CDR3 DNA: TGTGCCAGCAGTTACTCGCCTTACCGGGACAGGGGTGAAAAACTGTTTTTT.

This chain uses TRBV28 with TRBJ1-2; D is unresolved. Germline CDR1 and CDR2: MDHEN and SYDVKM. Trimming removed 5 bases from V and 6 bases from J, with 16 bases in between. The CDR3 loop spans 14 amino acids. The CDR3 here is CASSPLGSMNGYTF. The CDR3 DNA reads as TGTGCCAGCAGTCCCCTCGGGTCTATGAATGGCTACACCTTC.

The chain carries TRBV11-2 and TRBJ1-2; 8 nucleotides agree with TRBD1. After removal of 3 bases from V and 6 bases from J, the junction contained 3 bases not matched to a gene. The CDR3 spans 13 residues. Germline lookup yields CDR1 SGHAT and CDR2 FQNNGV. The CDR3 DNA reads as TGTGCCAGCAGCTTGGGACAGGATAATGGCTACACCTTC. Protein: CASSLGQDNGYTF.

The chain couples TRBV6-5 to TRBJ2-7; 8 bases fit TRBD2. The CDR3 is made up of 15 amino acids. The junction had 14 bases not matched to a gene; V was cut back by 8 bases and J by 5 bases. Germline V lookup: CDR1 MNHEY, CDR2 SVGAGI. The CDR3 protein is CASSGGRGGKDEQYF. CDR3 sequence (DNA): TGTGCCAGCTCGGGGGGGAGGGGAGGAAAAGACGAGCAGTACTTC.

The CDR3 loop is CASSKAFLARDRTYNEQFF. The CDR3 DNA follows: TGTGCCAGCAGCAAAGCGTTTCTGGCCCGGGACAGAACGTACAATGAGCAGTTCTTC. The chain joins TRBV21-1 to TRBJ2-1; the table's D call, TRBD1, was not checked against the DNA. TRBV21-1 is a pseudogene locus. This CDR3 is built from 19 residues.

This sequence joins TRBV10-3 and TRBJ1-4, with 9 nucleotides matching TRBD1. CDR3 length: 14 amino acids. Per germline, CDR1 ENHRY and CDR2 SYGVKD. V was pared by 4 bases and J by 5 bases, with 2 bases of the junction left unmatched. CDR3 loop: CAISGGQGNEKLFF. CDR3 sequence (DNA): TGTGCCATCAGTGGAGGACAGGGGAATGAAAAACTGTTTTTT.

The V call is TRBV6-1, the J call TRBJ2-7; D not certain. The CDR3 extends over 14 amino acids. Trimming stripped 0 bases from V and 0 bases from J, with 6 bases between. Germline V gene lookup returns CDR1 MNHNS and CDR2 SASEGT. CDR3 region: CASSEAHSSYEQYF. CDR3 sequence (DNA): TGTGCCAGCAGTGAAGCTCACAGCTCCTACGAGCAGTACTTC.

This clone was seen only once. The CDR3: CASSLRGTGDSPLHF. The DNA of the CDR3 is TGTGCCAGCAGTTTGAGGGGGACAGGGGATTCACCCCTCCACTTT. This chain links TRBV28 with TRBJ1-6; 10 bases are a match to TRBD1. The J segment lost 8 bases and the V segment lost 3 bases, leaving 4 bases of the junction unmatched. CDR1 and CDR2 from the germline V gene are MDHEN and SYDVKM. The CDR3 consists of 15 residues.

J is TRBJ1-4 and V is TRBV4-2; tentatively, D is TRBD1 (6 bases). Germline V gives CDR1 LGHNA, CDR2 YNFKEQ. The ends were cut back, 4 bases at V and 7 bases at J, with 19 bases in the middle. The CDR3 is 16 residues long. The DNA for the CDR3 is TGTGCCAGCAGCCCCCAACCCCAAGGGGGTCCTGAAAAACTGTTTTTT. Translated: CASSPQPQGGPEKLFF.

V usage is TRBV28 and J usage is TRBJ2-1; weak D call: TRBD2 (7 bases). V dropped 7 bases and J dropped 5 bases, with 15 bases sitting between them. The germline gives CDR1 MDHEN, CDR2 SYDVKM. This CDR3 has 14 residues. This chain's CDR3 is CASTIGGVHNEQFF. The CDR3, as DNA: TGTGCCAGCACCATAGGGGGGGTTCACAATGAGCAGTTCTTC.

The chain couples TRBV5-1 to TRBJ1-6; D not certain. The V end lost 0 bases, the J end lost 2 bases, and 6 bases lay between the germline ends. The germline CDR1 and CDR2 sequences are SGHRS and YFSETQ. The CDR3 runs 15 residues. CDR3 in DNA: TGCGCCAGCAGCTTGGATCGCCCCTATAATTCACCCCTCCACTTT. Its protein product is CASSLDRPYNSPLHF.

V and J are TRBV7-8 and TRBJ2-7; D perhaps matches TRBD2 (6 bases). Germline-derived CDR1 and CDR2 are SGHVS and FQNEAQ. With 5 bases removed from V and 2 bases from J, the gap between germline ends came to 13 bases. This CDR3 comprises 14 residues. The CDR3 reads CASSRGGGTYEQYF. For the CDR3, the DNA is TGTGCCAGCAGCCGGGGAGGTGGGACCTACGAGCAGTACTTC.

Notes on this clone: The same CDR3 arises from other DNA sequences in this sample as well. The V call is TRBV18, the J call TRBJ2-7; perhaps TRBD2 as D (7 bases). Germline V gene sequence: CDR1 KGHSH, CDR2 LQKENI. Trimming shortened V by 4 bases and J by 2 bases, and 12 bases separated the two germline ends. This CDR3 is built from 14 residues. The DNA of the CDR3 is TGTGCCAGCTCACGGGGGGGCGGGCCCTACGAGCAGTACTTC. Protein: CASSRGGGPYEQYF.

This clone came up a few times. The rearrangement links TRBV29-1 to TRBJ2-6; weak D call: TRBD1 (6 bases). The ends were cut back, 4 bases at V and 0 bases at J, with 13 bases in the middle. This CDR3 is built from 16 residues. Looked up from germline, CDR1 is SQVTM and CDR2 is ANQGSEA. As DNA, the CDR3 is TGCAGCGTTGCCCGGGACATTGACTCTGGGGCCAACGTCCTGACTTTC. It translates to CSVARDIDSGANVLTF.

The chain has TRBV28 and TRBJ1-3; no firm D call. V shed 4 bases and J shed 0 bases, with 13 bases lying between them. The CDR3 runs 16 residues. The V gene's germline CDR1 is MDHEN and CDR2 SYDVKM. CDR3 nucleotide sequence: TGTGCCAGCAGTTCCCCGAGTTCCTTCTCTGGAAACACCATATATTTT. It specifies CASSSPSSFSGNTIYF.

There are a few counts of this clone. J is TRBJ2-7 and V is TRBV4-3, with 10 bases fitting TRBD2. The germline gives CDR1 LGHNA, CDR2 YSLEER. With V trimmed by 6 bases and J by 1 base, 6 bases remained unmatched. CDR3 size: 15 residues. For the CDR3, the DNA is TGCGCCAGCAGTCACTCGACTAGCGGGTCCTACGAGCAGTACTTC. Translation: CASSHSTSGSYEQYF.

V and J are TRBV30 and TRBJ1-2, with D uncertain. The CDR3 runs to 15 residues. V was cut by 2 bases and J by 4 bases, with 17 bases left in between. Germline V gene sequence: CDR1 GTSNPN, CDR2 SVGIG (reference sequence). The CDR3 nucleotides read TGTGCCTGGAGTATGCCCGGGGTGGTTTTCTATGGCTACACCTTC. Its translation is CAWSMPGVVFYGYTF.

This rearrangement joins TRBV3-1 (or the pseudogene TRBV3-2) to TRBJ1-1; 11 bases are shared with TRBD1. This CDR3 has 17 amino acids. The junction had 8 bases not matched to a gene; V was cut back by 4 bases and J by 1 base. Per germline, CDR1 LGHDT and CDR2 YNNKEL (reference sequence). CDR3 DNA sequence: TGTGCCAGCAGCCCCACGGACAGGGGGCCTCGGAACACTGAAGCTTTCTTT. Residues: CASSPTDRGPRNTEAFF.

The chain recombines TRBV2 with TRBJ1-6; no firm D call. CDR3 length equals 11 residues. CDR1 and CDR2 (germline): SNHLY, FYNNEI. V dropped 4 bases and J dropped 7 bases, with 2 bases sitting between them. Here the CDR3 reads CASSANSPLHF. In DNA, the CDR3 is TGTGCCAGCAGTGCCAATTCACCCCTCCACTTT. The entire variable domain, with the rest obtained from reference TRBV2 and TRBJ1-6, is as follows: EPEVTQTPSHQVTQMGQEVILRCVPISNHLYFYWYRQILGQKVEFLVSFYNNEISEKSEIFDDQFSVERPDGSNFTLKIRSTKLEDSAMYFCASSANSPLHFGNGTRLTVT.

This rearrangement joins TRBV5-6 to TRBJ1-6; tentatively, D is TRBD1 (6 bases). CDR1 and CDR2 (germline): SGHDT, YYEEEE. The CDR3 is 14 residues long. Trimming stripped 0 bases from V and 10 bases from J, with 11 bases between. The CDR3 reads CASSLVQGGSPLHF. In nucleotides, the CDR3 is TGTGCCAGCAGCTTGGTACAGGGAGGGTCACCCCTCCACTTT.

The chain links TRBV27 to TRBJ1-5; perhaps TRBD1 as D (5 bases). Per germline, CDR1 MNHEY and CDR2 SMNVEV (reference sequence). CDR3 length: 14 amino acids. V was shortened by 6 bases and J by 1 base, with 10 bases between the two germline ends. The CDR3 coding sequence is TGTGCCAGCAGAAGGGACTCGAGCAATCAGCCCCAGCATTTT. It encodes CASRRDSSNQPQHF.

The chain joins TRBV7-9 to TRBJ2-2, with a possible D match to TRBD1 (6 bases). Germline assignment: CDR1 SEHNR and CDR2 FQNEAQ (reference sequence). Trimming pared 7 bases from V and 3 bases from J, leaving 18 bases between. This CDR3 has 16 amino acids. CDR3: CASTYPRGRDTGELFF. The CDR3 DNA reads TGTGCCAGCACCTATCCCAGGGGAAGGGACACCGGGGAGCTGTTTTTT.

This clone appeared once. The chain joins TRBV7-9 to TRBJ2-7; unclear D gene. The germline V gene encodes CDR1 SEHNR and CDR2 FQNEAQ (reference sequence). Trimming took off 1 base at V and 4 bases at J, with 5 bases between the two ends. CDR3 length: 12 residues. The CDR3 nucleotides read TGTGCCAGCAGCTTAGAATGGTACGAGCAGTACTTC. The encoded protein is CASSLEWYEQYF.